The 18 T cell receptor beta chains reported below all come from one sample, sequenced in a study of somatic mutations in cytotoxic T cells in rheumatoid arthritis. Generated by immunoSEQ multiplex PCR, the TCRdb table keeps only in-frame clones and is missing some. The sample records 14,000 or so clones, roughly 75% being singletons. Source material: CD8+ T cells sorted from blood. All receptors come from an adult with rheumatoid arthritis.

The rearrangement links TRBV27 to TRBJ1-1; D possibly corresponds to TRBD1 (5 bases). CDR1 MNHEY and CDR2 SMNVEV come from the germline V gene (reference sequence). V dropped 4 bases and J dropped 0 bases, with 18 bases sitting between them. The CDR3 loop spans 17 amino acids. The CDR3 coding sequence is TGTGCCAGCAGTTGGGACGGGGGATCGACTATGAACACTGAAGCTTTCTTT. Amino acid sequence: CASSWDGGSTMNTEAFF.

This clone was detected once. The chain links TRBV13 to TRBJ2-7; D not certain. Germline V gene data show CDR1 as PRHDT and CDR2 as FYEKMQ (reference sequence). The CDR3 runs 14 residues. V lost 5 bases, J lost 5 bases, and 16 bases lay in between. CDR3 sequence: CASSSEDQWNEQYF. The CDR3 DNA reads TGTGCCAGCAGCAGCGAAGACCAGTGGAACGAGCAGTACTTC.

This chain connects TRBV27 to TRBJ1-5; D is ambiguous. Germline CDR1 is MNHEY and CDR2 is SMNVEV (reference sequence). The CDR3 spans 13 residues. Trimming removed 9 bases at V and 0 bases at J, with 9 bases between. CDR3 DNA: TGTGCCAGTGGCCTAAATAGCAATCAGCCCCAGCATTTT. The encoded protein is CASGLNSNQPQHF.

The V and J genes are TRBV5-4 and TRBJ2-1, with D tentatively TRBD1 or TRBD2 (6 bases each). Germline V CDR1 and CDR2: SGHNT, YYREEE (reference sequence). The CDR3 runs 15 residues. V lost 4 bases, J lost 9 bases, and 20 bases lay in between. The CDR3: CASSPQGSSVREQFF. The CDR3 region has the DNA TGTGCCAGCAGCCCTCAGGGGTCTAGCGTTCGTGAGCAGTTCTTC.

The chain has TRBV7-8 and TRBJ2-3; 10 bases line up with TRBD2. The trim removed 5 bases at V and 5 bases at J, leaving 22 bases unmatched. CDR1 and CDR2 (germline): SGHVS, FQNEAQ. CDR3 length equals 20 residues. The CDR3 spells CASSGPLISGGMGSVDTQYF. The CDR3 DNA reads TGTGCCAGCAGCGGACCCCTGATTAGCGGGGGGATGGGGTCAGTAGATACGCAGTATTTT.

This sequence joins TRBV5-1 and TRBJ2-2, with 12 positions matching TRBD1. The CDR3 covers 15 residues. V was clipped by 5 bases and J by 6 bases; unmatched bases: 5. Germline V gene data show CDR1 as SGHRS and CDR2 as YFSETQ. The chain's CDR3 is CASRSGDRGPGELFF. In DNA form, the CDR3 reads TGCGCCAGCAGGTCCGGGGACAGGGGGCCCGGGGAGCTGTTTTTT. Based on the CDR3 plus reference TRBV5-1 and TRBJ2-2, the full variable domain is KAGVTQTPRYLIKTRGQQVTLSCSPISGHRSVSWYQQTPGQGLQFLFEYFSETQRNKGNFPGRFSGRQFSNSRSEMNVSTLELGDSALYLCASRSGDRGPGELFFGEGSRLTVL.

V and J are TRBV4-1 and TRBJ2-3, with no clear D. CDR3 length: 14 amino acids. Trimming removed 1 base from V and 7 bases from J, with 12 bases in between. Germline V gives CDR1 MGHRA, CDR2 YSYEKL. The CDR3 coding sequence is TGCGCCAGCAGCCAAGCCCCGGTATCCAATACGCAGTATTTT. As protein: CASSQAPVSNTQYF.

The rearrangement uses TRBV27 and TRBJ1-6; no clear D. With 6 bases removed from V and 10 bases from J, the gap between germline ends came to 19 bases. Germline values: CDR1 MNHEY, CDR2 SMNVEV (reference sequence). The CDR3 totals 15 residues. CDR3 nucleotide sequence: TGTGCCAGCAGCCCCACGGGGTCTTCGGCCTCACCCCTCCACTTT. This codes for CASSPTGSSASPLHF.

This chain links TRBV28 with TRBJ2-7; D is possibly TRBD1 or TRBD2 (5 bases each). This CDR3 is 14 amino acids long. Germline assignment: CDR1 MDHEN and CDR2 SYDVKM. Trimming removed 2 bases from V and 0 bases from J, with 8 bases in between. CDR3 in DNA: TGTGCCAGCAGTTTACTGGGGGACTCCTACGAGCAGTACTTC. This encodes CASSLLGDSYEQYF.

CDR3 protein: CASRSRTSGDSYEQYF. The CDR3 bases are TGTGCCAGTAGATCTCGGACTAGCGGGGACTCCTACGAGCAGTACTTC. The genes are TRBV19 and TRBJ2-7; 12 bases align to TRBD2. Germline CDR1 LNHDA, CDR2 SQIVND (reference sequence). V was clipped by 6 bases and J by 0 bases; unmatched bases: 6. This CDR3 has 16 amino acids.

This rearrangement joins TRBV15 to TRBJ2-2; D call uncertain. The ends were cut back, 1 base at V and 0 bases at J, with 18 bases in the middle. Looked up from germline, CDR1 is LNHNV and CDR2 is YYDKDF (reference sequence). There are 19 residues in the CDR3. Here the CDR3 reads CATSRGLSLGWANTGELFF. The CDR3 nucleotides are TGTGCCACCAGCAGAGGTCTATCGCTGGGGTGGGCGAACACCGGGGAGCTGTTTTTT.

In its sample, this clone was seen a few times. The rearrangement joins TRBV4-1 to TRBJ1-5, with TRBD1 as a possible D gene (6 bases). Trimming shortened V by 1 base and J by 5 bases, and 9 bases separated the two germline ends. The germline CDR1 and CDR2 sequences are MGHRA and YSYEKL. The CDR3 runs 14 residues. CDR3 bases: TGCGCCAGCAGCCAAGCGAGGGGGGATCAGCCCCAGCATTTT. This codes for CASSQARGDQPQHF.

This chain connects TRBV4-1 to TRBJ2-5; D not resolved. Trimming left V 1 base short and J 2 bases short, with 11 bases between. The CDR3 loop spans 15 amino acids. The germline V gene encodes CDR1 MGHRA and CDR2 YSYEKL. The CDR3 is CASSQVQAAQETQYF. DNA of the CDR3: TGCGCCAGCAGCCAAGTCCAGGCAGCACAAGAGACCCAGTACTTC.

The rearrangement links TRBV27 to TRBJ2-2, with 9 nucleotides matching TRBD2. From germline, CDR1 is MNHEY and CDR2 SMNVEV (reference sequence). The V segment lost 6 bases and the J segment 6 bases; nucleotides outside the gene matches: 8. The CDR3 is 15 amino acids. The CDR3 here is CASSVAGEGAGELFF. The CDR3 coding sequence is TGTGCCAGCAGCGTAGCGGGAGAGGGGGCCGGGGAGCTGTTTTTT.

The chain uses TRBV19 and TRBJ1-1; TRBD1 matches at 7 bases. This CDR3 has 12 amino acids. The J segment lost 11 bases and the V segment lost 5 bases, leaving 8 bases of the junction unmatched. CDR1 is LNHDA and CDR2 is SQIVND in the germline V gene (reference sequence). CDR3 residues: CASSDPGTDAFF. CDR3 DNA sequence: TGTGCCAGTAGTGATCCCGGGACAGACGCTTTCTTT. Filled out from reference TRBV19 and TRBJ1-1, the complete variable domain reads DGGITQSPKYLFRKEGQNVTLSCEQNLNHDAMYWYRQDPGQGLRLIYYSQIVNDFQKGDIAEGYSVSREKKESFPLTVTSAQKNPTAFYLCASSDPGTDAFFGQGTRLTVV.

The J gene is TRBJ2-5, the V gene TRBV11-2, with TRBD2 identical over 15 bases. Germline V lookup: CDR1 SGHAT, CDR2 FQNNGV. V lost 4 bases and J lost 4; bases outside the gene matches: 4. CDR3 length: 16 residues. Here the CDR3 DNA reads TGTGCCAGCAGCTCCTGGACTAGCGGGAGGGGAGAGACCCAGTACTTC. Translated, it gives CASSSWTSGRGETQYF. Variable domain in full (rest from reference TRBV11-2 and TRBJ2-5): EAGVAQSPRYKIIEKRQSVAFWCNPISGHATLYWYQQILGQGPKLLIQFQNNGVVDDSQLPKDRFSAERLKGVDSTLKIQPAKLEDSAVYLCASSSWTSGRGETQYFGPGTRLLVL.

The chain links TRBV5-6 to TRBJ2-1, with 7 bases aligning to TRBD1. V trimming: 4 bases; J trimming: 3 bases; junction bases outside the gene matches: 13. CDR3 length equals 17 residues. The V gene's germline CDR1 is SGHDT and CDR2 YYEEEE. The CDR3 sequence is CASSPTWEGGYYNEQFF. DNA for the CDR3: TGTGCCAGCAGCCCTACGTGGGAAGGGGGCTACTACAATGAGCAGTTCTTC.

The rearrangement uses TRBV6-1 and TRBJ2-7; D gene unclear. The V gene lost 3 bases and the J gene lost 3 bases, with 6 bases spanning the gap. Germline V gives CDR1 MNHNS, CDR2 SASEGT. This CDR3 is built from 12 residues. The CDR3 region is CASSDGVYEQYF. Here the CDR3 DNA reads TGTGCCAGCAGTGATGGGGTCTACGAGCAGTACTTC.